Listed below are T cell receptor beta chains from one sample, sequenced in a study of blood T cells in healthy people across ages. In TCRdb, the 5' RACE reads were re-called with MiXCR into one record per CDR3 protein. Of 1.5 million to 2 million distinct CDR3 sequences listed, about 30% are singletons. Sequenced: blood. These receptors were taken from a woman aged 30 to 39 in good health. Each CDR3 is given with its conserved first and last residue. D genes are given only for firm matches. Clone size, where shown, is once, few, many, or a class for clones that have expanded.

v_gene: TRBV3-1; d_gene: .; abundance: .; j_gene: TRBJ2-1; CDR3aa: CASSQQGTLDEQFF; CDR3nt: TGTGCCAGCAGCCAACAGGGCACGTTGGATGAGCAGTTCTTC
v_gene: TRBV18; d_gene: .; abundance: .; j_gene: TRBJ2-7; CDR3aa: CASSPSAGEGEQYF; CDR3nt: TGTGCCAGCTCACCCAGTGCAGGGGAAGGCGAGCAGTACTTC
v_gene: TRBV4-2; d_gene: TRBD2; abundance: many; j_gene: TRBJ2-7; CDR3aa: CASSQDRAAGENEQYF; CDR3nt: TGTGCCAGCAGCCAAGATAGGGCGGCGGGAGAGAACGAGCAGTACTTC
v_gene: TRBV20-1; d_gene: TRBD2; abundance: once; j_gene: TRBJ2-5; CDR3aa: CSARDYQRGGGETQYF; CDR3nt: TGCAGTGCTAGAGATTACCAGCGGGGGGGAGGAGAGACCCAGTACTTC
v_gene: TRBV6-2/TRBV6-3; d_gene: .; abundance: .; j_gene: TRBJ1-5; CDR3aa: CASSYRQYSSQPQHF; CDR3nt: TGTGCCAGCAGTTACCGACAGTATAGCAGTCAGCCCCAGCATTTT
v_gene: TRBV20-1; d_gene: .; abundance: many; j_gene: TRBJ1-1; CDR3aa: CSAPWGYEAFF; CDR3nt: TGCAGTGCTCCTTGGGGTTATGAAGCTTTCTTT
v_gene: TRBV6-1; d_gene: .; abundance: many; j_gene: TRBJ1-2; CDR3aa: CASSESGGRAHGYTF; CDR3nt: TGTGCCAGCAGTGAATCGGGAGGGAGGGCCCATGGCTACACCTTC
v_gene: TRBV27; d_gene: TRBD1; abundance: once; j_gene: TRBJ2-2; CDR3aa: CATGQGAELAGELFF; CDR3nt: TGTGCCACGGGACAGGGGGCTGAGTTGGCCGGGGAGCTGTTTTTT
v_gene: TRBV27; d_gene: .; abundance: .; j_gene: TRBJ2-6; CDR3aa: CASNQGQRSGANALTF; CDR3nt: TGTGCCAGCAACCAGGGTCAACGCTCTGGGGCCAACGCCCTGACTTTC
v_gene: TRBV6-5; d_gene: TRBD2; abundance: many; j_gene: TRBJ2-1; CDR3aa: CASRSLAGGPGEQFF; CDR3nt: TGTGCCAGCAGATCCCTAGCGGGAGGGCCAGGGGAGCAGTTCTTC
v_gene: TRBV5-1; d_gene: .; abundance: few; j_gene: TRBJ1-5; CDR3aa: CASSLRSGRDQPQHF; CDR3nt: TGCGCCAGCAGCTTAAGGTCCGGCAGGGATCAGCCCCAGCATTTT
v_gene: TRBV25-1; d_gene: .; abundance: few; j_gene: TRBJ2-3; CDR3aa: CASSAPIGDTQYF; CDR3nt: TGTGCCAGCAGTGCCCCGATTGGAGATACGCAGTATTTT
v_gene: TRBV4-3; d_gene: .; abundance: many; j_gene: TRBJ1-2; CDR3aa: CASSPRLTGTYGYTF; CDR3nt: TGCGCCAGCAGCCCCCGTCTGACAGGAACCTATGGCTACACCTTC
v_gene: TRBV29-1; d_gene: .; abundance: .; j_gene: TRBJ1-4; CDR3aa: CSVEDHKGQNEKLFF; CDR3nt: TGCAGCGTTGAAGATCACAAGGGGCAGAATGAAAAACTGTTTTTT
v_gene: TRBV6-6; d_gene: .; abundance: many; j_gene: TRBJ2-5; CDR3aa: CASSYSAEQETQYF; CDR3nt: TGTGCCAGCAGTTACTCGGCAGAGCAAGAGACCCAGTACTTC
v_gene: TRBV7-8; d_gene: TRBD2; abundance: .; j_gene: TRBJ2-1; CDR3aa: CASSYMEGLANYNEQFF; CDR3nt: TGTGCCAGCAGCTACATGGAGGGACTAGCGAATTACAATGAGCAGTTCTTC
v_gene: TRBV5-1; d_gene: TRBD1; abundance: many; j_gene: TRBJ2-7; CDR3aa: CASSSGQGASYEQYF; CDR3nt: TGCGCCAGCAGCTCCGGACAGGGGGCATCCTACGAGCAGTACTTC
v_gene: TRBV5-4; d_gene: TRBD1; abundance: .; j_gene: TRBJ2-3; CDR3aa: CASSWDRGGDTQYF; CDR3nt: TGTGCCAGCAGCTGGGACAGGGGCGGGGATACGCAGTATTTT
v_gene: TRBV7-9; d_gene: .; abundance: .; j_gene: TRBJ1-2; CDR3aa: CASSSAATSGYTF; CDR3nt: TGTGCCAGCAGCTCCGCCGCTACGTCGGGCTACACCTTC
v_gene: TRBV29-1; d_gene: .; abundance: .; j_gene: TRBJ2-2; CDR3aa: CSVEGVGQAGELFF; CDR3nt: TGCAGTGTTGAAGGGGTCGGGCAGGCCGGGGAGCTGTTTTTT
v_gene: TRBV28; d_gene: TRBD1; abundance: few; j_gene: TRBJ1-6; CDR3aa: CASSLAGTGTSNLHF; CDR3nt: TGTGCCAGCAGTTTGGCTGGGACAGGGACCTCTAACCTCCACTTT
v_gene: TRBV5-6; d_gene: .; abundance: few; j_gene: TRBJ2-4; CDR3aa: CASNWSQMRAKNIQYF; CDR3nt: TGTGCCAGCAACTGGAGCCAGATGCGAGCCAAAAACATTCAGTACTTC
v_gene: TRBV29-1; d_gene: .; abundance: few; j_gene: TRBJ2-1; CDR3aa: CSVRLVERTNEQFF; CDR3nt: TGCAGCGTTAGATTAGTAGAAAGGACCAATGAGCAGTTCTTC
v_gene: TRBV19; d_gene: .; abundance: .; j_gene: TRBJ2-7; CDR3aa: CASSIPGSYEQYF; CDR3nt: TGTGCCAGTAGTATACCAGGGAGCTACGAGCAGTACTTC
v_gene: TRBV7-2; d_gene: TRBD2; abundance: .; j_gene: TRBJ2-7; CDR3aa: CASSLWASGAYEQYF; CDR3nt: TGTGCCAGCAGCTTATGGGCTAGCGGGGCCTACGAGCAGTACTTC
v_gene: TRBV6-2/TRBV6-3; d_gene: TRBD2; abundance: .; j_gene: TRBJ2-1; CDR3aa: CASNHGAGRRYNEQFF; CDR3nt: TGTGCCAGCAATCACGGAGCGGGGCGACGATACAATGAGCAGTTCTTC
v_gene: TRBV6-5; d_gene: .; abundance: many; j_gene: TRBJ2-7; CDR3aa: CASSYMGNEQYF; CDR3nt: TGTGCCAGCAGTTACATGGGGAACGAGCAGTACTTC
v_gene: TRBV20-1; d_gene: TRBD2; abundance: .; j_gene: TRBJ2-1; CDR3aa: CSARPPGLAGVNEQFF; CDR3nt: TGCAGTGCCCGGCCGCCGGGACTAGCGGGAGTCAATGAGCAGTTCTTC
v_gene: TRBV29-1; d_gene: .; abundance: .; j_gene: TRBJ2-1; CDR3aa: CSVEGQGIDNEQFF; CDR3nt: TGCAGCGTTGAGGGTCAGGGCATCGACAATGAGCAGTTCTTC
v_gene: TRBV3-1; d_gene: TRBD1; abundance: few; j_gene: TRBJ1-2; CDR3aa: CASSATGVNGYTF; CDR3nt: TGTGCCAGCAGCGCTACAGGGGTTAATGGCTACACCTTC
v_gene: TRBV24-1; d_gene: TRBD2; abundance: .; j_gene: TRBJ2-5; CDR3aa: CATSASSGGDGETQYF; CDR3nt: TGTGCCACCAGTGCTTCTAGCGGGGGGGACGGAGAGACCCAGTACTTC
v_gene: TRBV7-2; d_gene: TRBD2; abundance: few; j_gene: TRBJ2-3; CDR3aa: CASSTWTSGVSRDTQYF; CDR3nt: TGTGCCAGCAGCACCTGGACTAGCGGGGTTTCGAGAGATACGCAGTATTTT
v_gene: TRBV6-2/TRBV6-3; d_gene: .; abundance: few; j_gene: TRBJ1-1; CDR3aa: CASSFNPGAGGEAFF; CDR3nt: TGTGCCAGCAGTTTTAATCCCGGGGCTGGAGGTGAAGCTTTCTTT
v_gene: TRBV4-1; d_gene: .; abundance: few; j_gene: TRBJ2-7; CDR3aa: CASSQTGTFTYEQYF; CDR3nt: TGCGCCAGCAGCCAAACCGGGACGTTCACCTACGAGCAGTACTTC
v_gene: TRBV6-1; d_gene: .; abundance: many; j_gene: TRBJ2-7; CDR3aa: CASSRGTGRTALYEQYF; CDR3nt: TGTGCCAGCAGCCGTGGGACGGGACGAACCGCACTCTACGAGCAGTACTTC
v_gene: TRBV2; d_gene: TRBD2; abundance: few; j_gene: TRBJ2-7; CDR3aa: CASSEARSGGSSYEQYF; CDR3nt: TGTGCCAGCAGTGAAGCGCGTTCCGGCGGGAGCTCCTACGAGCAGTACTTC
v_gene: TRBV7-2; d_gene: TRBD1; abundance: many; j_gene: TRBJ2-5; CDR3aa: CASSYDRGETQYF; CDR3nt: TGTGCCAGCAGCTACGACAGGGGAGAGACCCAGTACTTC
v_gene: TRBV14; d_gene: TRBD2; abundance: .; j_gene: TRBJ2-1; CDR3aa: CAGSQTRLGGGANEQFF; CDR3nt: TGTGCCGGCAGCCAAACCCGACTGGGCGGGGGGGCTAATGAGCAGTTCTTC
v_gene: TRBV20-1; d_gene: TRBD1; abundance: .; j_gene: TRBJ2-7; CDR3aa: CSASPTDRGAYEQYF; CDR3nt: TGCAGTGCTAGTCCCACGGACAGGGGCGCGTACGAGCAGTACTTC
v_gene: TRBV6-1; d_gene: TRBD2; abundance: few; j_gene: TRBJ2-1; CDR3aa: CASSQGGGLAGVVNEQFF; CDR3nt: TGTGCCAGCAGCCAGGGGGGCGGACTAGCGGGAGTGGTCAATGAGCAGTTCTTC
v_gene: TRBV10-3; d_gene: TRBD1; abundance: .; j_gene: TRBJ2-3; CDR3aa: CAISARQGNTDTQYF; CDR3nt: TGTGCCATCAGTGCCAGACAGGGAAACACAGATACGCAGTATTTT
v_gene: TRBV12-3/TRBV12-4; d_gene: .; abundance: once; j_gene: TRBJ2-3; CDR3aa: CASCPRAPSTDTQYF; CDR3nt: TGTGCCAGCTGCCCGAGGGCCCCTAGCACAGATACGCAGTATTTT
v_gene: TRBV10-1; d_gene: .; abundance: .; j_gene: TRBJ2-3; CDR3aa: CASSWGLTSTDTQYF; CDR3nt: TGCGCCAGCAGTTGGGGCCTTACTAGCACAGATACGCAGTATTTT
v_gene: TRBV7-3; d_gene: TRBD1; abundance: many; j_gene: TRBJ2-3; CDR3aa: CASSSITGGTDTQYF; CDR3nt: TGTGCCAGCAGCTCGATAACAGGGGGCACAGATACGCAGTATTTT
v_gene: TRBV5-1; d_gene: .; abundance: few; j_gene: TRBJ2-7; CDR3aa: CASTDSPGQTRYEQYF; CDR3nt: TGCGCCAGCACGGATTCGCCAGGGCAGACCCGCTACGAGCAGTACTTC
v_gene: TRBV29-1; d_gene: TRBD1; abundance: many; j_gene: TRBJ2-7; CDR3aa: CSVETGGSYEQYF; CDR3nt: TGCAGCGTTGAAACAGGGGGCTCCTACGAGCAGTACTTC
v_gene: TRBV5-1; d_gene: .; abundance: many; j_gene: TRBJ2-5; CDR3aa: CASSPTGRFQETQYF; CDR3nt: TGCGCCAGCAGCCCGACAGGGAGGTTCCAAGAGACCCAGTACTTC
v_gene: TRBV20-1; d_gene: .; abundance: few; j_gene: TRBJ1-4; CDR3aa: CSAMEVLNEKLFF; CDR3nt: TGCAGTGCTATGGAAGTCCTTAATGAAAAACTGTTTTTT
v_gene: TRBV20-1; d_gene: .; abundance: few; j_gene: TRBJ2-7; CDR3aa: CSARVAGHEQYF; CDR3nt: TGCAGTGCTAGAGTTGCGGGGCACGAGCAGTACTTC
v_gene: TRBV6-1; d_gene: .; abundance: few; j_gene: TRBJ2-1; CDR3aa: CASSDAQGPTYNEQFF; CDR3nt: TGTGCCAGCAGTGACGCCCAGGGTCCGACCTACAATGAGCAGTTCTTC
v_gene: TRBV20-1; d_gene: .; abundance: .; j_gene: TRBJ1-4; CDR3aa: CSATQGGGGEKLFF; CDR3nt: TGCAGTGCCACACAAGGAGGCGGAGGGGAAAAACTGTTTTTT
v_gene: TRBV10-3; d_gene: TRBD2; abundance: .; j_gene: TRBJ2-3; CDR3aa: CAISESREGGTDTQYF; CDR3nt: TGTGCCATCAGTGAGTCGAGGGAGGGTGGCACAGATACGCAGTATTTT
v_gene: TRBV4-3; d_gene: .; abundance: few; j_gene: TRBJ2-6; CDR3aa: CASSQSPDSGANVLTF; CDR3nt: TGCGCCAGCAGCCAATCCCCGGATTCTGGGGCCAACGTCCTGACTTTC
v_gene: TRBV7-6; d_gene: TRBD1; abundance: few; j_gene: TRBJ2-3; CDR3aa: CASSFRDSSTDTQYF; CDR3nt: TGTGCCAGCAGCTTTCGGGACAGCAGCACAGATACGCAGTATTTT
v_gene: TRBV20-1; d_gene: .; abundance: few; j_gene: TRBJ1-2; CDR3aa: CSARDPTGNYGYTF; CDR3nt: TGCAGTGCTAGAGATCCAACGGGCAACTATGGCTACACCTTC
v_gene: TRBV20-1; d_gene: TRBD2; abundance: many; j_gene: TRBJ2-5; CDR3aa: CSARSSGGHEETQYF; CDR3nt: TGCAGTGCTAGATCTAGCGGGGGCCATGAAGAGACCCAGTACTTC
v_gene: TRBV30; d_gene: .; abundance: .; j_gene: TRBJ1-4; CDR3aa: CAWRGQPFNEKLFF; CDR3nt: TGTGCCTGGAGGGGACAACCCTTTAATGAAAAACTGTTTTTT
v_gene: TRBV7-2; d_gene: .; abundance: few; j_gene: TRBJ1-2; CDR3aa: CASSRAGEGYGYTF; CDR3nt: TGTGCCAGCAGCAGAGCAGGGGAGGGGTATGGCTACACCTTC
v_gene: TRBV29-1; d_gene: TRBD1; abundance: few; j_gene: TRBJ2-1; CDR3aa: CSARPGTGGDEQFF; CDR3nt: TGCAGCGCCCGACCGGGGACAGGTGGGGACGAGCAGTTCTTC